The 20 T cell receptor beta chains in this list originate from one sample, sequenced in a study of monozygotic twins with inflammatory bowel disease. Each CDR3 protein gets one entry in TCRdb, which reprocessed the 5' RACE reads and gives no DNA. The sample's table shows some 200,000 distinct CDR3 sequences. Material: blood. The receptors shown here come from a human donor with ulcerative colitis or Crohn's disease, or a healthy co-twin of an affected twin (not recorded which).

The genes are TRBV7-8 and TRBJ2-2; TCRdb reports TRBD2, a call that lacks DNA to check it against. The CDR3 is made up of 17 amino acids. CDR1 and CDR2 (germline): SGHVS, FQNEAQ. This CDR3 reads CASSLVAAGRWIGELFF.

The chain recombines TRBV29-1 with TRBJ1-2. The CDR3 is made up of 13 amino acids. In germline, CDR1 is SQVTM, CDR2 ANQGSEA. The CDR3 here is CSVGQGTDYGYTF.

The V call is TRBV7-9, the J call TRBJ2-2; with no DNA, the TCRdb D assignment of TRBD1 cannot be verified. The CDR3 runs 15 residues. The germline CDR1 and CDR2 sequences are SEHNR and FQNEAQ (reference sequence). This chain's CDR3 is CASRPGDSRTGELFF. Filled out from reference TRBV7-9 and TRBJ2-2, the complete variable domain reads DTGVSQNPRHKITKRGQNVTFRCDPISEHNRLYWYRQTLGQGPEFLTYFQNEAQLEKSRLLSDRFSAERPKGSFSTLEIQRTEQGDSAMYLCASRPGDSRTGELFFGEGSRLTVL.

The rearrangement links TRBV20-1 to TRBJ2-1; TCRdb gives TRBD2 as the D gene, but with no DNA this cannot be confirmed. The CDR3 runs 15 residues. CDR1 is DFQATT and CDR2 is SNEGSKA in the germline V gene (reference sequence). This CDR3 is CSAREGTSENNEQFF.

The V call is TRBV20-1, the J call TRBJ2-1. Germline CDR1 reads DFQATT; CDR2 reads SNEGSKA (reference sequence). The CDR3 runs 11 residues. CDR3 sequence: CSARDDVEQFF.

This chain links TRBV7-8 with TRBJ1-1. The CDR3 extends over 16 amino acids. The germline CDR1 and CDR2 sequences are SGHVS and FQNEAQ. The CDR3 sequence is CASSPIAVGGNTEAFF.

This rearrangement joins TRBV12-3 or TRBV12-4 to TRBJ1-1. The CDR3 has 11 residues. CDR3 region: CASTIGTEAFF.

V and J are TRBV6-1 and TRBJ1-4; lacking DNA, the TRBD1 call made by TCRdb goes unchecked. The CDR3 spans 17 residues. The germline gives CDR1 MNHNS, CDR2 SASEGT. CDR3 residues: CASSTGQFLGANEKLFF.

The chain carries TRBV6-2 or TRBV6-3 and TRBJ2-7; TCRdb outputs TRBD2, but without DNA this stays unchecked. Per the germline V gene, CDR1 is MNHEY and CDR2 is SVGEGT. There are 14 residues in the CDR3. This CDR3 reads CASSYSVSSVGQYF.

The rearrangement uses TRBV12-5 and TRBJ2-1; TCRdb returns TRBD2, unconfirmable since there is no DNA. This CDR3 has 15 residues. Germline V lookup: CDR1 LGHNT, CDR2 FRNRAP. The chain's CDR3 is CASGRPTGGSNEQFF.

Here the CDR3 reads CASSLGGQGAYEQYF. The chain recombines TRBV7-2 with TRBJ2-7; the D gene TCRdb calls, TRBD1, cannot be checked with no DNA. The germline gives CDR1 SGHTA, CDR2 FQGNSA. The CDR3 has 15 amino acids.

The chain joins TRBV4-2 to TRBJ1-2. This CDR3 has 14 residues. Germline loops: CDR1 LGHNA, CDR2 YNFKEQ. CDR3 in amino acids: CASSPALSNYGYTF.

The chain couples TRBV10-3 to TRBJ2-7. Germline V gene data show CDR1 as ENHRY and CDR2 as SYGVKD. The length of the CDR3 is 15 residues. The CDR3 reads CAISEGVRLAYEQYF.

The CDR3 here is CASSLGGTRFTSDTQYF. The V gene is TRBV7-9, the J gene TRBJ2-3; the TCRdb call, TRBD2, lacks DNA for checking. The CDR3 runs 17 residues. CDR1 and CDR2 (germline): SEHNR, FQNEAQ (reference sequence).

This chain uses TRBV6-5 with TRBJ1-3; no DNA is available, so the TRBD1 call from TCRdb remains unchecked. CDR1 MNHEY and CDR2 SVGAGI come from the germline V gene. There are 16 residues in the CDR3. CDR3 residues: CASSYPGHATGDTIYF.

The chain couples TRBV7-9 to TRBJ2-5. Germline values: CDR1 SEHNR, CDR2 FQNEAQ (reference sequence). The CDR3 loop spans 17 amino acids. CDR3 in amino acids: CASSLTMALGFQETQYF.

V and J are TRBV12-3 or TRBV12-4 and TRBJ1-6. The CDR3 runs to 12 residues. CDR3 sequence: CASRLEFKPLHF.

The J gene is TRBJ1-5, the V gene TRBV20-1; the TRBD1 assignment by TCRdb is unverifiable without DNA. Germline CDR1 DFQATT, CDR2 SNEGSKA (reference sequence). There are 14 residues in the CDR3. The CDR3 loop reads CSARETGPNQPQHF.

The V gene is TRBV5-1, the J gene TRBJ2-1; absent DNA, TCRdb's TRBD2 call cannot be checked. The CDR3 contains 15 residues. Per the germline V gene, CDR1 is SGHRS and CDR2 is YFSETQ. The CDR3 protein is CASSFRLAAYNEQFF.

The chain couples TRBV5-6 to TRBJ1-2. Germline values: CDR1 SGHDT, CDR2 YYEEEE. The CDR3 is 11 residues long. This chain's CDR3 is CASSLQGGYTF.